One sample yielded the 18 T cell receptor beta chains listed below, sequenced in a study of blood T cell repertoires in COVID-19. TCRdb's table, derived via immunoSEQ multiplex PCR, lists solely in-frame clones and lacks some. The sample shows under 300,000 clones, 65% to 90% of them seen only once. Source material: PBMCs or T cells enriched from blood (not recorded which). These TCRs come from a man between 18 and 35 years old who had recovered from COVID-19.

J is TRBJ1-5 and V is TRBV19; 9 bases map to TRBD1. The V gene end was trimmed by 8 bases and the J gene end by 1 base; junction bases not matched to a gene: 9. The CDR3 runs to 16 residues. Germline CDR1 LNHDA, CDR2 SQIVND (reference sequence). In DNA, the CDR3 is TGTGCCAGTGTCGAACAGGGGGCTAGAAGCAATCAGCCCCAGCATTTT. As protein: CASVEQGARSNQPQHF.

V usage is TRBV30 and J usage is TRBJ1-2; unclear D gene. Trimming cost V 1 base and J 6 bases, with 15 bases left between them. CDR1 and CDR2 (germline): GTSNPN, SVGIG (reference sequence). The CDR3 has 14 amino acids. The DNA for the CDR3 is TGTGCCTGGAGTGGGGCCACAACCGGCGATGGCTACACCTTC. This translates into CAWSGATTGDGYTF.

This chain joins TRBV30 and TRBJ1-2; a possible D gene is TRBD1 (6 bases). In germline, CDR1 is GTSNPN, CDR2 SVGIG (reference sequence). This CDR3 contains 13 residues. The V end lost 1 base, the J end lost 2 bases, and 8 bases lay between the germline ends. CDR3 sequence (DNA): TGTGCCTGGAGTGACAGGGTAAACTATGGCTACACCTTC. Its translation: CAWSDRVNYGYTF.

This chain uses TRBV28 with TRBJ2-7; 9 bases line up with TRBD1. The germline gives CDR1 MDHEN, CDR2 SYDVKM. The CDR3 is 15 amino acids. Unmatched junction bases numbered 6, after V lost 5 bases and J lost 1 base. CDR3 in amino acids: CASSGWDRASYEQYF. The CDR3 DNA reads TGTGCCAGCAGTGGATGGGACAGGGCATCCTACGAGCAGTACTTC.

This rearrangement joins TRBV7-9 to TRBJ1-2; D possibly corresponds to TRBD1 (5 bases). This CDR3 is 14 amino acids long. Trimming cost V 2 bases and J 8 bases, with 15 bases left between them. The germline gives CDR1 SEHNR, CDR2 FQNEAQ (reference sequence). The CDR3 sequence is CASSLIYDRDGYTF. Here the CDR3 DNA reads TGTGCCAGCAGCTTAATTTATGACAGAGACGGCTACACCTTC.

V gene TRBV11-2 combines with J gene TRBJ2-7; 13 nucleotides match TRBD2. The CDR3 extends over 16 amino acids. The V segment lost 0 bases and the J segment 2 bases; nucleotides outside the gene matches: 1. The germline V gene encodes CDR1 SGHAT and CDR2 FQNNGV. The CDR3 spells CASSLDGLAGAYEQYF. The CDR3 DNA is TGTGCCAGCAGCTTAGATGGACTAGCGGGGGCCTACGAGCAGTACTTC.

The CDR3 reads CATSAQGESTDTQYF. CDR3 coding DNA: TGTGCCACCAGTGCCCAGGGGGAGAGCACAGATACGCAGTATTTT. V gene TRBV24-1 combines with J gene TRBJ2-3; 7 bases fit TRBD1. This CDR3 comprises 15 residues. CDR1 KGHDR and CDR2 SFDVKD come from the germline V gene. The V segment lost 5 bases and the J segment 0 bases; nucleotides outside the gene matches: 4.

V and J are TRBV19 and TRBJ1-1; possibly TRBD1 for D (6 bases). Germline CDR1 reads LNHDA; CDR2 reads SQIVND (reference sequence). The V end was cut by 7 bases, the J end by 0 bases, with 15 bases between. CDR3 length: 15 residues. The CDR3 region is CASTEAGAMNTEAFF. CDR3 DNA sequence: TGTGCCAGTACCGAGGCAGGGGCGATGAACACTGAAGCTTTCTTT.

This chain links TRBV11-3 with TRBJ1-1; D is unresolved. Germline CDR1 SGHNT, CDR2 YENEEA. There are 12 residues in the CDR3. V lost 6 bases, J lost 4 bases, and 9 bases lay in between. CDR3 nucleotides: TGTGCCAGCAGGCACGGGAGCACTGAAGCTTTCTTT. This codes for CASRHGSTEAFF.

The chain uses TRBV7-2 and TRBJ1-1; D is uncertain. CDR3 length: 13 amino acids. Germline V gives CDR1 SGHTA, CDR2 FQGNSA. With 3 bases removed from V and 1 base from J, the gap between germline ends came to 6 bases. CDR3 in DNA: TGTGCCAGCAGCTTTACAGAGAACACTGAAGCTTTCTTT. Its protein product is CASSFTENTEAFF.

The V gene is TRBV3-1 (or the pseudogene TRBV3-2), the J gene TRBJ2-2; D may be TRBD1 (8 bases). V was shortened by 4 bases and J by 5 bases, with 17 bases between the two germline ends. The V gene's germline CDR1 is LGHDT and CDR2 YNNKEL (reference sequence). The CDR3 runs to 16 residues. CDR3 nucleotide sequence: TGTGCCAGCAGCCTCAGGACAGGGAGGGGAACCGGGGAGCTGTTTTTT. It encodes CASSLRTGRGTGELFF.

In its sample, this clone was seen once. The chain couples TRBV18 to TRBJ2-3; no firm D call. Deletions cut 3 bases from V and 0 bases from J, with 10 bases between. Germline V gives CDR1 KGHSH, CDR2 LQKENI. The CDR3 runs 15 residues. CDR3 residues: CASSPLLESTDTQYF. As DNA, the CDR3 is TGTGCCAGCTCACCGTTGCTGGAGAGCACAGATACGCAGTATTTT.

V is TRBV6-5 and J is TRBJ1-1; TRBD1 is a possible D gene (5 bases). CDR1 MNHEY and CDR2 SVGAGI come from the germline V gene. The CDR3 extends over 14 amino acids. V dropped 8 bases and J dropped 0 bases, with 13 bases sitting between them. The CDR3 spells CASHETRVNTEAFF. The DNA for the CDR3 is TGTGCCAGCCATGAGACCAGGGTGAACACTGAAGCTTTCTTT.

The J gene is TRBJ2-2, the V gene TRBV28; 8 positions match TRBD1. The CDR3 runs to 15 residues. Germline lookup yields CDR1 MDHEN and CDR2 SYDVKM. Trimming took 5 bases from V and 6 from J; bases not matched to a gene: 8. The CDR3 nucleotides are TGTGCCAGCAGTGGTGGACAGGGACTTTCCGGGGAGCTGTTTTTT. It is translated as CASSGGQGLSGELFF. Together with reference TRBV28 and TRBJ2-2, the CDR3 gives the full variable domain: DVKVTQSSRYLVKRTGEKVFLECVQDMDHENMFWYRQDPGLGLRLIYFSYDVKMKEKGDIPEGYSVSREKKERFSLILESASTNQTSMYLCASSGGQGLSGELFFGEGSRLTVL.

V gene TRBV18 combines with J gene TRBJ1-3; unclear D gene. This CDR3 spans 15 amino acids. Trimming cost V 3 bases and J 0 bases, with 9 bases left between them. Germline V gene sequence: CDR1 KGHSH, CDR2 LQKENI. CDR3 region: CASSPSHSSGNTIYF. The DNA of the CDR3 is TGTGCCAGCTCACCCTCCCACTCCTCTGGAAACACCATATATTTT.

The V and J genes are TRBV7-9 and TRBJ1-1; TRBD1 aligns across 7 bases. With 0 bases clipped from V and 0 bases from J, the junction kept 4 bases outside the gene matches. The CDR3 totals 16 residues. The germline V gene encodes CDR1 SEHNR and CDR2 FQNEAQ (reference sequence). The CDR3 sequence is CASSLARDSMNTEAFF. CDR3 DNA: TGTGCCAGCAGCTTAGCTAGGGACAGTATGAACACTGAAGCTTTCTTT.

The chain combines TRBV5-1 with TRBJ1-4, with D perhaps matching TRBD1 (6 bases). Germline values: CDR1 SGHRS, CDR2 YFSETQ. The CDR3 has 16 amino acids. With 1 base removed from V and 3 bases from J, the gap between germline ends came to 13 bases. In nucleotides, the CDR3 is TGCGCCAGCAGCTTGCGGGCAGGGGCCGCTAATGAAAAACTGTTTTTT. Protein: CASSLRAGAANEKLFF.

V is TRBV27 and J is TRBJ2-5, with 8 bases that match TRBD1. Per germline, CDR1 MNHEY and CDR2 SMNVEV (reference sequence). This CDR3 has 15 residues. V was pared by 4 bases and J by 5 bases, with 9 bases of the junction left unmatched. CDR3 loop: CASSSTGDRRETQYF. The CDR3 nucleotides read TGTGCCAGCAGTTCAACGGGGGACAGGAGGGAGACCCAGTACTTC.